Listed here are 23 T cell receptor beta chains from one sample, sequenced in a study of human T cells and chemical hapten exposure. Stated time point: patch test 3, about 24 weeks after DPC sensitization. The sample's treatment: therapeutic diphenylcyclopropenone sensitization with weekly scalp DPC. TCRdb re-derived calls from the RACE reads in MiXCR, one entry per CDR3 protein. Of some 84,000 distinct CDR3 sequences listed, roughly 10% were seen once; the top ten hold approximately 3.5%. The specimen comprised whole blood, sampled in connection with sensitization to the hapten diphenylcyclopropenone (DPC). These receptors all stem from a woman between 50 and 59 years old with alopecia areata. Some clones in this sample may be carry-over from other donors' samples.

This clonotype was counted at least ten times. At one of its ends the junction is not consistent with the germline gene, which may arise from a read error. The chain couples TRBV14 to TRBJ2-5, with 11 bases aligning to TRBD2. Germline CDR1 and CDR2: SGHDN and FVKESK. The length of the CDR3 is 16 residues. The CDR3 reads CASSEDILAGVETQYF. In DNA form, the CDR3 reads TGTGCCAGCAGCGAAGACATACTAGCGGGAGTTGAGACCCAGTACTTC.

The table lists this clonotype with many counts. V gene TRBV28 combines with J gene TRBJ1-5; a weak D match, TRBD1 (5 bases). Germline CDR1 reads MDHEN; CDR2 reads SYDVKM. The CDR3 runs 13 residues. Trimming removed 3 bases from V and 7 bases from J, with 10 bases in between. This chain's CDR3 is CASSFSGVQPQHF. The CDR3 DNA is TGTGCCAGCAGTTTTTCGGGGGTCCAGCCCCAGCATTTT.

This clonotype was recorded only once. The rearrangement links TRBV30 to TRBJ2-4; D remains ambiguous. This CDR3 spans 13 amino acids. The V end was cut by 2 bases, the J end by 5 bases, with 10 bases between. Germline CDR1 reads GTSNPN; CDR2 reads SVGIG (reference sequence). The CDR3 region has the DNA TGTGCCTGGAGTTTGGGTTCCCAAAACATTCAGTACTTC. Its protein is CAWSLGSQNIQYF. Looking up the rest from reference TRBV30 and TRBJ2-4 gives the full variable domain: SQTIHQWPATLVQPVGSPLSLECTVEGTSNPNLYWYRQAAGRGLQLLFYSVGIGQISSEVPQNLSASRPQDRQFILSSKKLLLSDSGFYLCAWSLGSQNIQYFGAGTRLSVL.

This chain connects TRBV29-1 to TRBJ2-2; D possibly corresponds to TRBD1 (6 bases). The CDR3 extends over 13 amino acids. V was shortened by 5 bases and J by 6 bases, with 13 bases between the two germline ends. CDR1 is SQVTM and CDR2 is ANQGSEA in the germline V gene. CDR3 sequence: CSVTGTRAGELFF. In DNA, the CDR3 is TGCAGCGTTACAGGGACCAGGGCCGGGGAGCTGTTTTTT.

This clonotype was picked up a small number of times. The chain employs TRBV12-3 or TRBV12-4 and TRBJ2-1; 8 bases are shared with TRBD1. V dropped 5 bases and J dropped 14; count of bases not matched to a gene: 8. CDR3 length equals 12 residues. Here the CDR3 reads CASSMPGTGKFF. The CDR3, as DNA: TGTGCCAGCAGTATGCCGGGGACAGGCAAGTTCTTC.

In the case of this clonotype: A much larger clone lies a single base off, so this may be a read error. The rearrangement joins TRBV5-1 to TRBJ1-5; 8 positions match TRBD1. Germline V gene data show CDR1 as SGHRS and CDR2 as YFSETQ. The CDR3 spans 15 residues. Trimming at V came to 4 bases and at J to 11 bases, leaving 14 bases not matched to a gene. Here the CDR3 DNA reads TGCGCCAGCAGCACCGGACAGGGACCAAGCCAGTCCCAGCATTTT. This encodes CASSTGQGPSQSQHF.

As to this clonotype: This may come from a read error, since a much larger clone is one base off. The rearrangement joins TRBV29-1 to TRBJ1-2; the match to TRBD1 covers 12 bases. The CDR3 is 16 residues long. Germline CDR1 and CDR2: SQVTM and ANQGSEA. The CDR3 sequence: CSVEDEAGTGGYSYTF. The CDR3 DNA sequence: TGCAGCGTTGAAGACGAAGCCGGGACAGGGGGCTATAGCTACACCTTC.

Ten or more counts support this clonotype. The chain employs TRBV28 and TRBJ1-6, with unresolved D. V lost 3 bases and J lost 3, with 12 bases in between. This CDR3 has 16 amino acids. Germline-derived CDR1 and CDR2 are MDHEN and SYDVKM. The CDR3 DNA is TGTGCCAGCAGTTTTCTGGGCAACCTCTATAATTCACCCCTCCACTTT. It yields the protein CASSFLGNLYNSPLHF.

This clonotype was detected ten times or more. The genes are TRBV5-1 and TRBJ2-5, with 8 bases identical to TRBD1. J was trimmed by 2 bases and V by 0 bases; bases with no gene match: 6. Germline CDR1 and CDR2: SGHRS and YFSETQ. The CDR3 runs 16 residues. The CDR3 loop is CASSLEGRGRQETQYF. CDR3 sequence (DNA): TGCGCCAGCAGCTTGGAAGGCAGGGGGCGACAAGAGACCCAGTACTTC.

The V call is TRBV7-8, the J call TRBJ2-7; TRBD2 matches at 7 bases. The V gene's germline CDR1 is SGHVS and CDR2 FQNEAQ. The CDR3 has 13 amino acids. V shed 5 bases and J 2 bases; nucleotides not matched to a gene: 3. The CDR3 spells CASSGGVAYEQYF. CDR3 nucleotide sequence: TGTGCCAGCAGCGGGGGGGTTGCCTACGAGCAGTACTTC.

This chain uses TRBV11-3 with TRBJ2-1; tentative D call: TRBD2 (5 bases). CDR1 and CDR2 from the germline V gene are SGHNT and YENEEA. Trimming removed 5 bases at V and 6 bases at J, with 14 bases between. The CDR3 length is 14 residues. The CDR3 loop is CASSPTAGINEQFF. For the CDR3, the DNA is TGTGCCAGCAGCCCTACGGCCGGGATCAATGAGCAGTTCTTC.

A few counts support this clonotype. The chain combines TRBV29-1 with TRBJ2-6, with 7 bases identical to TRBD1. Per the germline V gene, CDR1 is SQVTM and CDR2 is ANQGSEA. V shed 7 bases and J 0 bases; nucleotides not matched to a gene: 6. This CDR3 comprises 15 residues. CDR3 in amino acids: CSAQGINSGANVLTF. DNA of the CDR3: TGCAGCGCACAGGGGATAAACTCTGGGGCCAACGTCCTGACTTTC.

This clonotype qualifies as medium-sized. The J gene is TRBJ2-7, the V gene TRBV14; D might be TRBD1 (7 bases). CDR1 is SGHDN, CDR2 FVKESK, per germline. V was clipped by 1 base and J by 5 bases, with 12 bases between them. The CDR3 runs to 14 residues. The CDR3 sequence: CASSQGLRGDEQYF. The CDR3 DNA reads as TGTGCCAGCAGCCAAGGCCTCAGGGGGGACGAGCAGTACTTC.

The V call is TRBV27, the J call TRBJ2-7; TRBD2 is a possible D gene (5 bases). The germline V gene encodes CDR1 MNHEY and CDR2 SMNVEV (reference sequence). Trimming pared 4 bases from V and 3 bases from J, leaving 13 bases between. The CDR3 has 14 amino acids. CDR3 amino acids: CASSYRSAGYEQYF. CDR3 sequence (DNA): TGTGCCAGCAGTTACCGATCCGCGGGCTACGAGCAGTACTTC.

This clonotype occurred a few times. This chain connects TRBV10-2 to TRBJ1-6, with unresolved D. CDR1 WSHSY and CDR2 SAAADI come from the germline V gene. The CDR3 contains 14 residues. V lost 6 bases and J 6 bases, leaving 12 bases between the germline ends. This CDR3 reads CASRTTDFNSPLHF. CDR3 nucleotides: TGCGCCAGCAGAACCACAGACTTTAATTCACCCCTCCACTTT.

This clonotype has a count of ten or more. The chain uses TRBV11-2 and TRBJ2-4; tentatively, D is TRBD2 (5 bases). Germline lookup yields CDR1 SGHAT and CDR2 FQNNGV. The CDR3 runs to 17 residues. The V end lost 2 bases, the J end lost 1 base, and 15 bases lay between the germline ends. This CDR3 is CASSLFGRRMAKNIQYF. The DNA for the CDR3 is TGTGCCAGCAGCTTATTCGGGCGGAGGATGGCCAAAAACATTCAGTACTTC.

This clonotype was picked up many times. The chain joins TRBV28 to TRBJ2-2, with TRBD1 matching 9 bases. Germline V gene sequence: CDR1 MDHEN, CDR2 SYDVKM. The CDR3 spans 14 residues. V trimming: 3 bases; J trimming: 13 bases; junction bases outside the gene matches: 9. The CDR3 DNA follows: TGTGCCAGCAGTTTGGGACAGGGTAGTCGTTGGCTGTTTTTT. Its protein product is CASSLGQGSRWLFF.

There are many counts of this clonotype. The chain carries TRBV7-9 and TRBJ2-5, with 8 bases that match TRBD1. Germline CDR1 and CDR2: SEHNR and FQNEAQ (reference sequence). This CDR3 has 15 amino acids. Trimming took 4 bases from V and 5 from J; bases not matched to a gene: 9. CDR3 residues: CASSSPTGATETQYF. The CDR3 DNA reads TGTGCCAGCAGCTCACCGACAGGGGCGACGGAGACCCAGTACTTC.

The chain uses TRBV6-4 and TRBJ2-1; 9 bases map to TRBD1. V gave up 4 bases and J gave up 10 bases; unmatched junction bases: 11. The germline CDR1 and CDR2 sequences are MRHNA and SNTAGT. The CDR3 has 15 amino acids. The CDR3 spells CASSVGQGFPREQFF. The CDR3 nucleotides read TGTGCCAGCAGTGTGGGACAGGGTTTTCCTAGGGAGCAGTTCTTC.

Many counts were recorded for this clonotype. The chain uses TRBV7-2 and TRBJ2-7, with 11 bases fitting TRBD2. Losses at the gene ends were 3 bases for V and 3 bases for J; bases not matched to a gene: 4. Germline assignment: CDR1 SGHTA and CDR2 FQGNSA. The CDR3 has 15 residues. CDR3 sequence: CASSFTSGRRYEQYF. The CDR3 bases are TGTGCCAGCAGCTTTACTAGCGGGAGACGCTACGAGCAGTACTTC. Drawing the rest from reference TRBV7-2 and TRBJ2-7, the complete variable domain is GAGVSQSPSNKVTEKGKDVELRCDPISGHTALYWYRQSLGQGLEFLIYFQGNSAPDKSGLPSDRFSAERTGGSVSTLTIQRTQQEDSAVYLCASSFTSGRRYEQYFGPGTRLTVT.

Remarks on this clonotype: Since a much larger clone is just one base distant, this may be a read error. V and J are TRBV18 and TRBJ2-1; weak D call: TRBD2 (5 bases). The germline gives CDR1 KGHSH, CDR2 LQKENI. The CDR3 has 15 residues. Trimming stripped 3 bases from V and 3 bases from J, with 12 bases between. The chain's CDR3 is CASSPPTGVYNEQFF. CDR3 nucleotides: TGTGCCAGCTCACCGCCAACCGGGGTCTACAATGAGCAGTTCTTC.

The V call is TRBV6-2 or TRBV6-3, the J call TRBJ2-1; TRBD2 agrees at 8 bases. V lost 6 bases and J lost 0; bases outside the gene matches: 10. Germline lookup yields CDR1 MNHEY and CDR2 SVGEGT. The CDR3 extends over 17 amino acids. As DNA, the CDR3 is TGTGCCAGCAGCAGAGAATTAGCGGGGCTCTCCTACAATGAGCAGTTCTTC. Its protein is CASSRELAGLSYNEQFF.

This clonotype appeared many times. This chain connects TRBV20-1 to TRBJ1-5; D uncertain. In germline, CDR1 is DFQATT, CDR2 SNEGSKA (reference sequence). The length of the CDR3 is 16 residues. V was shortened by 0 bases and J by 5 bases, with 17 bases between the two germline ends. The DNA of the CDR3 is TGCAGTGCTAGAGACGCCGCTGGCCTTGGGGATCAGCCCCAGCATTTT. Protein product: CSARDAAGLGDQPQHF.